This T cell receptor (beta chain) was observed in a study of T cell responses to AZD1222 COVID-19 vaccine. The study's findings and limits: AZD1222 recipients seropositive at baseline numbered only 6 or 7. Dominant CD4 TCR responses targeted spike regions 160-218 and 743-854. White British ancestry dominated among donors, who included more females, and clonal diversity was possibly underestimated.

Notes on this clone: Its antigen is undetermined.

The CDR3 spans 15 residues. V was clipped by 0 bases and J by 1 base, with 8 bases between them. The V gene's germline CDR1 is SGHKS and CDR2 YYEKEE (reference sequence). The protocol was immunoSEQ multiplex PCR, while the TCRdb copy is restricted to in-frame clones and leaves out a portion. The table has about 83,000 clones, roughly 90% seen once. This receptor was identified in an adult in good health. The specimen comprised peripheral blood, sampled on day 0 of MenACWY control vaccination. The genes are TRBV5-5 and TRBJ1-5; no reliable D call. CDR3 sequence reads: CASSLGAMSNQPQHF. The CDR3 DNA reads TGTGCCAGCAGCTTGGGAGCCATGAGCAATCAGCCCCAGCATTTT.